A selection of T cell receptor beta chains follows, all from one sample in a study of T cells after yellow fever vaccination. TCRdb reprocessed the 5' RACE reads with MiXCR, giving one entry per CDR3 protein. Here the sample spans about 130,000 distinct CDR3 sequences, just over 6.5% being singletons. This sample comprised CD4+ T cells sorted from PBMCs, obtained 10 days after the yellow fever booster vaccination. These receptors originate from a man aged 30-40 years who received the YFV17D yellow fever vaccine. Both conserved end residues are part of each CDR3. D genes are given only for firm matches. Not all rows give a size; the values are once, few, many and, for expanded clones, a class.

d_gene	abundance	len	v_gene	j_gene	CDR3nt	CDR3aa
.	few	14	TRBV20-1	TRBJ2-7	TGCAGTGCTAGAGCCTCGGGACCCACCTACGAGCAGTACTTC	CSARASGPTYEQYF
.	.	14	TRBV10-1	TRBJ1-5	TGCGCCAGCAGTGAGGGGGGGGCAGGTCAGCCCCAGCATTTT	CASSEGGAGQPQHF
.	many	15	TRBV7-2	TRBJ2-5	TGTGCCAGCAGCTTAGGTTTGGGGTCCCAAGAGACCCAGTACTTC	CASSLGLGSQETQYF
.	many	12	TRBV12-3/TRBV12-4	TRBJ2-7	TGTGCCAGCAGTATCCATACCTACGAGCAGTACTTC	CASSIHTYEQYF
.	few	14	TRBV18	TRBJ1-2	TGTGCCAGCTCACCACCCTCCCGGGAAGATGGCTACACCTTC	CASSPPSREDGYTF
TRBD2	.	19	TRBV13	TRBJ2-7	TGTGCCAGCAGCCGTCTATTTAGAGAAAAAACTAGCGGGAAGGTCAAGCAGTACTTC	CASSRLFREKTSGKVKQYF
.	many	16	TRBV5-1	TRBJ1-5	TGCGCCAGCAGCTTGGAAGGGCAGACGAGCAATCAGCCCCAGCATTTT	CASSLEGQTSNQPQHF
.	few	15	TRBV20-1	TRBJ2-2	TGCAGTGCTAGTCGGCAGGGAGCAACTACCGGGGAGCTGTTTTTT	CSASRQGATTGELFF
.	many	14	TRBV7-2	TRBJ2-1	TGTGCCAGCAGCTTAGATATAGGGGGCAATGAGCAGTTCTTC	CASSLDIGGNEQFF
.	many	15	TRBV9	TRBJ2-1	TGTGCCAGCAGCGAACGGGACTCTGGATACAATGAGCAGTTCTTC	CASSERDSGYNEQFF
.	few	15	TRBV12-3/TRBV12-4	TRBJ2-2	TGTGCCAGCAGTTATACTACTTTGAACACCGGGGAGCTGTTTTTT	CASSYTTLNTGELFF
.	few	14	TRBV30	TRBJ1-1	TGTGCCTGGATGGTTAGTGGGGGGAACACTGAAGCTTTCTTT	CAWMVSGGNTEAFF
TRBD2	.	14	TRBV5-1	TRBJ2-6	TGCGCCAGCCAAACTAGCGGTGGGGCCAACGTCCTGACTTTC	CASQTSGGANVLTF
.	many	13	TRBV21-1	TRBJ2-7	TGTGCCAGCATCCGAAGGGAGTTCTACGAGCAGTACTTC	CASIRREFYEQYF
TRBD2	many	13	TRBV5-1	TRBJ2-7	TGCGCCAGCAAGCGGGGGGATCTTGAGGAGCAGTACTTC	CASKRGDLEEQYF
.	many	14	TRBV5-1	TRBJ2-3	TGCGCCAGCAGCTATGCCCAGGGTGCAGATACGCAGTATTTT	CASSYAQGADTQYF
TRBD1	.	14	TRBV27	TRBJ1-2	TGTGCCAGCAGTACCCGGGACAGGGGGCATGGCTACACCTTC	CASSTRDRGHGYTF
.	many	16	TRBV6-2/TRBV6-3	TRBJ2-4	TGTGCCAGCAGTTGGGCCGTGACACGAGCCAAAAACATTCAGTACTTC	CASSWAVTRAKNIQYF
TRBD2	many	15	TRBV9	TRBJ2-1	TGTGCCAGCAGCGGGGCGGGGGGGGCAAGGGGTGAGCAGTTCTTC	CASSGAGGARGEQFF
.	many	14	TRBV24-1	TRBJ2-3	TGTGCCACCAAGGGCGGGACTAGCACAGATACGCAGTATTTT	CATKGGTSTDTQYF
.	many	14	TRBV20-1	TRBJ2-1	TGCAGTGCTAGTATCCAGGATCCTTACAATGAGCAGTTCTTC	CSASIQDPYNEQFF
.	many	13	TRBV12-3/TRBV12-4	TRBJ2-2	TGTGCCAGCGCGGCGACCAACACCGGGGAGCTGTTTTTT	CASAATNTGELFF
TRBD1	many	13	TRBV2	TRBJ2-7	TGTGCCAGCAGAGGACAGGGTCTAGCCATCTGGGGGTTC	CASRGQGLAIWGF
TRBD1	many	13	TRBV7-2	TRBJ1-2	TGTGCCAGCAGCCGGGACAGCTACTTAAACTACACCTTC	CASSRDSYLNYTF
TRBD2	many	17	TRBV7-7	TRBJ2-1	TGTGCCAGCAGCCGACTAGCGGGAGGGGTCTCCTACAATGAGCAGTTCTTC	CASSRLAGGVSYNEQFF
.	.	13	TRBV30	TRBJ2-3	TGTGCCTGGAGTGTACACACCCCAGATACGCAGTATTTT	CAWSVHTPDTQYF
TRBD2	many	16	TRBV5-1	TRBJ2-3	TGCGCCAGCAGGGCGGGACTAGCGGGAGCGACAGATACGCAGTATTTT	CASRAGLAGATDTQYF
.	many	13	TRBV6-1	TRBJ2-7	TGTGCCAGCAGTGGGAGCGTCTCCTACGAGCAGTACTTC	CASSGSVSYEQYF
.	many	13	TRBV7-2	TRBJ2-2	TGTGCCAGCGCCCGGCGGAACACCGGGGAGCTGTTTTTT	CASARRNTGELFF
TRBD2	many	15	TRBV4-3	TRBJ2-5	TGCGCCAGCAGCCTCCTGGGACTAGCGGGAGGGGCCCAGTACTTC	CASSLLGLAGGAQYF
.	few	15	TRBV7-2	TRBJ2-6	TGTGCCAGCAGCTTAATTATCTCTGGGGCCAACGTCCTGACTTTC	CASSLIISGANVLTF
.	few	15	TRBV5-4	TRBJ2-5	TGTGCCAGCAGCCCCAATGCCGGCTTATTGGAGACCCAGTACTTC	CASSPNAGLLETQYF
TRBD2	many	14	TRBV19	TRBJ2-1	TGTGCCAGTAGTATACTAGCGGGAGCCAATGAGCAGTTCTTC	CASSILAGANEQFF
.	many	15	TRBV18	TRBJ2-4	TGTGCCAGCTCACCAGGACTTCTAGCCAAAAACATTCAGTACTTC	CASSPGLLAKNIQYF
TRBD2	many	16	TRBV7-2	TRBJ2-1	TGTGCCAGCAGCTTAGTAGGGACTAGCTCCTACAATGAGCAGTTCTTC	CASSLVGTSSYNEQFF
TRBD1	many	13	TRBV7-9	TRBJ2-7	TGTGCCAGCAACAGGGACAGTTCCTACGAGCAGTACTTC	CASNRDSSYEQYF
.	many	12	TRBV10-2	TRBJ1-1	TGCGCCAGCAGGGCCAGCAACAGACAAGCTTTCTTT	CASRASNRQAFF
.	many	15	TRBV10-3	TRBJ2-5	TGTGCCATCAGCGGGGGGGCAGGGGGGTTAGAGACCCAGTACTTC	CAISGGAGGLETQYF
.	many	12	TRBV7-9	TRBJ2-2	TGTGCCAGCAGCTTACAGGGCCGGGAGCTGTTTTTT	CASSLQGRELFF
.	.	14	TRBV18	TRBJ1-1	TGTGCCAGCTCACCGGTCTTTCGGGACACTGAAGCTTTCTTT	CASSPVFRDTEAFF
.	many	17	TRBV5-1	TRBJ2-7	TGCGCCAGCAGCTTGGGGGTCAGCACTTCCCCCCCCTACGAGCAGTACTTC	CASSLGVSTSPPYEQYF
TRBD2	many	14	TRBV10-3	TRBJ2-1	TGTGCCATTAGCGGGAGGGCCCTCGGGAATGAGCAGTTCTTC	CAISGRALGNEQFF
.	few	12	TRBV9	TRBJ2-3	TGTGCCAGCAGCGTAGAGTTAGGGAGGCAGTATTTT	CASSVELGRQYF
.	few	15	TRBV18	TRBJ2-1	TGTGCCAGCTCACCAGCCGGCCTCTCCTACAATGAGCAGTTCTTC	CASSPAGLSYNEQFF
.	many	15	TRBV20-1	TRBJ2-7	TGCAGTGCTAGTGAGGGGCCGTTTAGAGCCTACGAGCAGTACTTC	CSASEGPFRAYEQYF
.	many	15	TRBV12-3/TRBV12-4	TRBJ2-3	TGTGCCAGCAGGATTAGACAGGGAGGGGCAGATACGCAGTATTTT	CASRIRQGGADTQYF
.	few	15	TRBV18	TRBJ1-1	TGTGCCAGCTCACCACGAGCAGGGACGAACACTGAAGCTTTCTTT	CASSPRAGTNTEAFF
.	many	12	TRBV20-1	TRBJ1-1	TGCAGTGCTAGCCAAACCGGGACAGAAGCTTTCTTT	CSASQTGTEAFF
TRBD1	many	13	TRBV5-6	TRBJ2-7	TGTGCCAGCAGCCGGGACAGGGGCTACGAGCAGTACTTC	CASSRDRGYEQYF
.	many	16	TRBV5-1	TRBJ2-2	TGCGCCAGCAGCTGGTCCGGGGTCTCGAACACCGGGGAGCTGTTTTTT	CASSWSGVSNTGELFF
.	many	12	TRBV20-1	TRBJ2-5	TGCAGTGTTCAGGGATTCCAAGAGACCCAGTACTTC	CSVQGFQETQYF
TRBD1	many	14	TRBV3-1	TRBJ1-1	TGTGCCAGCAGCCAAGCGGGACAGGGGGCTAGAGCTTTCTTT	CASSQAGQGARAFF
.	many	11	TRBV29-1	TRBJ2-1	TGCAGCCAGATGGTTTACAATGAGCAGTTCTTC	CSQMVYNEQFF